This T cell receptor (beta chain) was sequenced for a study of CD8+ T cells in alopecia areata. Extraction and reverse transcription of RNA yielded cDNA as the sequencing template. Some clones are missing from TCRdb's copy, which holds only in-frame ones; the method was immunoSEQ multiplex PCR. This table holds some 130,000 clones, about 50% found once. Per germline, CDR1 MGHRA and CDR2 YSYEKL. This CDR3 is built from 19 residues. Trimming cost V 4 bases and J 0 bases; bases outside gene matches: 11. Treatment indicated: oral pan-JAK inhibitor, 5-10 mg twice daily. Collected material from alopecia areata patients comprised lesional scalp punch biopsies and peripheral blood.

V and J are TRBV4-1 and TRBJ2-6, with TRBD2 matching over 8 bases. This specimen consisted of CD4+ T cells sorted from blood, obtained at week 4, from a patient treated with tofacitinib. This sequence was found in a human donor with alopecia areata. The CDR3: CASSPRVLAEASGANVLTF. The CDR3, as DNA: TGCGCCAGCAGCCCGAGGGTACTAGCGGAGGCCTCTGGGGCCAACGTCCTGACTTTC.